A single sample is the source of the 27 T cell receptor beta chains below, sequenced in a study of T cell repertoires in cytomegalovirus infection. TCRdb passed the reads through MiXCR, listing each CDR3 protein once. The data show 150,000 to 200,000 distinct CDR3 sequences, under 30% seen once. Sequenced sample: PBMCs. These receptors all come from a human donor in good health (CMV status not recorded). Some clones in this sample may be carry-over from other donors' samples.

The genes are TRBV29-1 and TRBJ1-3; D is ambiguous. There are 13 residues in the CDR3. Trimming removed 4 bases from V and 0 bases from J, with 7 bases in between. CDR1 SQVTM and CDR2 ANQGSEA come from the germline V gene. This CDR3 is CSVVLSSGNTIYF. CDR3 bases: TGCAGCGTTGTCCTGAGCTCTGGAAACACCATATATTTT.

This clonotype was observed a handful of times. The gene calls are TRBV2 and TRBJ2-2; D is unclear. The ends were cut back, 3 bases at V and 5 bases at J, with 7 bases in the middle. CDR3 length: 13 residues. CDR1 is SNHLY and CDR2 is FYNNEI in the germline V gene. Here the CDR3 reads CASSDRQTGELFF. In nucleotides, the CDR3 is TGTGCCAGCAGTGATCGGCAAACCGGGGAGCTGTTTTTT.

Only a few counts were recorded for this clonotype. The V and J genes are TRBV4-3 and TRBJ1-2, with 8 bases lining up with TRBD1. Germline V CDR1 and CDR2: LGHNA, YSLEER. The ends lost 5 bases at V and 4 bases at J; junction bases unmatched: 6. This CDR3 region has 14 residues. The chain's CDR3 is CASSTGQGVYGYTF. In DNA form, the CDR3 reads TGCGCCAGCAGCACTGGACAGGGAGTCTATGGCTACACCTTC.

The V and J genes are TRBV19 and TRBJ2-7; TRBD2 aligns across 14 bases. Germline V gene data show CDR1 as LNHDA and CDR2 as SQIVND (reference sequence). This CDR3 is 13 amino acids long. Trimming cost V 8 bases and J 5 bases; bases outside gene matches: 2. CDR3 protein: CASAGLAGDEQYF. The CDR3 coding sequence is TGTGCCAGTGCGGGACTAGCGGGGGACGAGCAGTACTTC. Supplemented by reference TRBV19 and TRBJ2-7, the full variable domain reads DGGITQSPKYLFRKEGQNVTLSCEQNLNHDAMYWYRQDPGQGLRLIYYSQIVNDFQKGDIAEGYSVSREKKESFPLTVTSAQKNPTAFYLCASAGLAGDEQYFGPGTRLTVT.

This clonotype was detected a few times. This chain uses TRBV12-3 or TRBV12-4 with TRBJ2-1; TRBD2 matches at 12 bases. The CDR3 runs to 15 residues. The trim removed 5 bases at V and 7 bases at J, leaving 6 bases unmatched. CDR3 residues: CASSPSSGGANEQFF. CDR3 in DNA: TGTGCCAGCAGTCCTTCTAGCGGGGGGGCAAATGAGCAGTTCTTC.

The chain uses TRBV23-1 and TRBJ1-6; D might be TRBD1 (5 bases). Being an ORF, TRBV23-1 has a function that is uncertain. The CDR3 is made up of 20 amino acids. With 4 bases removed from V and 0 bases from J, the gap between germline ends came to 22 bases. The CDR3 DNA reads as TGCGCCAGCAGTCTGCGCCCGATGCCCGGGGGGAGCTCCTATAATTCACCCCTCCACTTT. It yields the protein CASSLRPMPGGSSYNSPLHF.

The rearrangement uses TRBV20-1 and TRBJ2-3; D is possibly TRBD1 or TRBD2 (5 bases each). The ends were cut back, 3 bases at V and 5 bases at J, with 18 bases in the middle. The CDR3 runs to 15 residues. The germline gives CDR1 DFQATT, CDR2 SNEGSKA (reference sequence). The CDR3 nucleotides read TGCAGTGCTAGGTGGGGGAATGTCGGGATAGATACGCAGTATTTT. Amino acids: CSARWGNVGIDTQYF.

The rearrangement uses TRBV5-1 and TRBJ2-3, with TRBD2 identical over 10 bases. The CDR3 is 13 residues long. With 5 bases clipped from V and 5 bases from J, the junction kept 2 bases outside the gene matches. The germline CDR1 and CDR2 sequences are SGHRS and YFSETQ. The CDR3 sequence is CASRASGGDTQYF. The CDR3 bases are TGCGCCAGCAGAGCTAGCGGGGGAGATACGCAGTATTTT.

This clonotype has only one observation. This chain joins TRBV6-5 and TRBJ1-1; the match to TRBD1 covers 8 bases. The V gene's germline CDR1 is MNHEY and CDR2 SVGAGI. The CDR3 loop spans 15 amino acids. J lost 5 bases, V lost 4 bases, and 9 bases had no gene match. CDR3 in amino acids: CASSFSDRGGTEAFF. The DNA for the CDR3 is TGTGCCAGCAGTTTCTCCGACAGGGGAGGGACTGAAGCTTTCTTT.

This clonotype was detected once. V gene TRBV4-2 combines with J gene TRBJ1-4; no definite D call. The CDR3 extends over 14 amino acids. Germline CDR1 LGHNA, CDR2 YNFKEQ. V lost 4 bases to trimming and J lost 4 bases, with 10 bases between them. CDR3 protein: CASSPGTSNEKLFF. The CDR3 DNA follows: TGTGCCAGCAGCCCAGGAACGAGTAATGAAAAACTGTTTTTT.

In its sample, this clonotype was seen many times. The chain couples TRBV7-2 to TRBJ1-2, with TRBD1 matching over 8 bases. CDR3 length: 17 residues. Germline CDR1 reads SGHTA; CDR2 reads FQGNSA. Trimming took 1 base from V and 9 from J; bases not matched to a gene: 16. CDR3 amino acids: CASSLGLDPAGGASYTF. In nucleotides, the CDR3 is TGTGCCAGCAGCTTAGGTCTAGACCCGGCAGGGGGCGCGAGCTACACCTTC. Drawing the rest from reference TRBV7-2 and TRBJ1-2, the complete variable domain is GAGVSQSPSNKVTEKGKDVELRCDPISGHTALYWYRQSLGQGLEFLIYFQGNSAPDKSGLPSDRFSAERTGGSVSTLTIQRTQQEDSAVYLCASSLGLDPAGGASYTFGSGTRLTVV.

In regard to this clonotype: One junction end disagrees with the germline gene, perhaps due to a read error. The chain is built from TRBV6-2 or TRBV6-3 and TRBJ2-1, with D perhaps matching TRBD1 (5 bases). This CDR3 spans 14 amino acids. The germline CDR1 and CDR2 sequences are MNHEY and SVGEGT. The CDR3 spells CASSYSGLKNAQFF. The CDR3 DNA sequence: TGTGCCAGCAGTTACTCGGGGCTAAAAAATGCGCAGTTCTTC.

The chain recombines TRBV5-1 with TRBJ2-5; tentative D call: TRBD1 (7 bases). V shed 3 bases and J shed 4 bases, with 16 bases lying between them. Germline V CDR1 and CDR2: SGHRS, YFSETQ. This CDR3 contains 15 residues. This CDR3 reads CASSSEEGAGETQYF. CDR3 sequence (DNA): TGCGCCAGCAGCTCGGAGGAGGGGGCGGGAGAGACCCAGTACTTC.

This clonotype has a handful of counts. This chain joins TRBV7-9 and TRBJ2-2; D may be TRBD1 (5 bases). Germline values: CDR1 SEHNR, CDR2 FQNEAQ (reference sequence). The CDR3 spans 15 residues. V was pared by 1 base and J by 6 bases, with 12 bases between. The CDR3 protein is CASSLGSRQPGELFF. DNA of the CDR3: TGTGCCAGCAGCTTAGGATCGCGACAGCCCGGGGAGCTGTTTTTT.

The chain recombines TRBV7-3 with TRBJ2-3; 8 bases map to TRBD2. Germline lookup yields CDR1 SGHTA and CDR2 FQGTGA. CDR3 size: 15 residues. With V trimmed by 3 bases and J by 4 bases, 6 bases remained unmatched. In nucleotides, the CDR3 is TGTGCCAGCAGCTTTGAGGCGCGGGGGGCAGATACGCAGTATTTT. It is translated as CASSFEARGADTQYF.

There are a few counts of this clonotype. The rearrangement links TRBV18 to TRBJ1-1; 7 positions match TRBD1. Germline loops: CDR1 KGHSH, CDR2 LQKENI. With V trimmed by 2 bases and J by 1 base, 7 bases remained unmatched. The CDR3 sequence is 16 residues long. CDR3 sequence (DNA): TGTGCCAGCTCACCAACTCCCGGGACAGCGAACACTGAAGCTTTCTTT. Translation: CASSPTPGTANTEAFF.

This clonotype appeared a few times. V usage is TRBV7-2 and J usage is TRBJ1-1; D gene uncertain. Germline lookup yields CDR1 SGHTA and CDR2 FQGNSA. The CDR3 runs to 15 residues. V lost 5 bases, J lost 2 bases, and 15 bases lay in between. The CDR3 loop reads CASSPEGGRNTEAFF. The CDR3 DNA sequence: TGTGCCAGCAGCCCTGAGGGTGGTAGAAACACTGAAGCTTTCTTT. Supplemented by reference TRBV7-2 and TRBJ1-1, the full variable domain reads GAGVSQSPSNKVTEKGKDVELRCDPISGHTALYWYRQSLGQGLEFLIYFQGNSAPDKSGLPSDRFSAERTGGSVSTLTIQRTQQEDSAVYLCASSPEGGRNTEAFFGQGTRLTVV.

This chain connects TRBV5-1 to TRBJ2-7; D is undetermined. The CDR3 extends over 14 amino acids. V lost 0 bases, J lost 3 bases, and 10 bases lay in between. CDR1 is SGHRS and CDR2 is YFSETQ in the germline V gene. CDR3 sequence (DNA): TGCGCCAGCAGCTTGGGGCAGGAGATCTACGAGCAGTACTTC. Amino acids: CASSLGQEIYEQYF.

V usage is TRBV3-1 and J usage is TRBJ2-2; 10 bases map to TRBD1. The J segment lost 7 bases and the V segment lost 5 bases, leaving 16 bases of the junction unmatched. The V gene's germline CDR1 is LGHDT and CDR2 YNNKEL (reference sequence). CDR3 length: 18 amino acids. This CDR3 is CASSSGTGATRRNGELFF. The DNA of the CDR3 is TGTGCCAGCAGCTCCGGGACAGGGGCAACTCGGAGGAACGGGGAGCTGTTTTTT.

This chain connects TRBV10-3 to TRBJ1-1; D perhaps matches TRBD1 (5 bases). Per the germline V gene, CDR1 is ENHRY and CDR2 is SYGVKD. There are 13 residues in the CDR3. V dropped 10 bases and J dropped 2 bases, with 14 bases sitting between them. The chain's CDR3 is CATLRGSNTEAFF. Here the CDR3 DNA reads TGTGCCACCCTCCGGGGCAGCAACACTGAAGCTTTCTTT.

This clonotype has just a few counts. The J gene is TRBJ2-5, the V gene TRBV19, with D unresolved. V lost 3 bases and J 0 bases, leaving 11 bases between the germline ends. This CDR3 spans 15 amino acids. Germline CDR1 and CDR2: LNHDA and SQIVND (reference sequence). The CDR3 loop is CASSISDTYQETQYF. The CDR3, as DNA: TGTGCCAGTAGTATTTCGGATACGTACCAAGAGACCCAGTACTTC.

This rearrangement joins TRBV5-1 to TRBJ2-3; 10 bases agree with TRBD1. Germline CDR1 and CDR2: SGHRS and YFSETQ. This CDR3 has 15 amino acids. V was pared by 2 bases and J by 5 bases, with 5 bases of the junction left unmatched. The CDR3 loop reads CASSFDGDRGDTQYF. The CDR3 bases are TGCGCCAGCAGCTTTGATGGGGACAGGGGAGATACGCAGTATTTT.

The chain is built from TRBV19 and TRBJ1-2; TRBD1 agrees at 7 bases. In germline, CDR1 is LNHDA, CDR2 SQIVND (reference sequence). With 7 bases clipped from V and 4 bases from J, the junction kept 15 bases outside the gene matches. This CDR3 has 16 amino acids. CDR3 nucleotide sequence: TGTGCCAGTACTACGGACCCCAGGGGGGCTAGCTATGGCTACACCTTC. Protein: CASTTDPRGASYGYTF.

Ten or more counts support this clonotype. The chain employs TRBV7-2 and TRBJ1-4; 7 positions match TRBD1. V gave up 4 bases and J gave up 5 bases; unmatched junction bases: 7. This CDR3 spans 15 amino acids. Germline values: CDR1 SGHTA, CDR2 FQGNSA. CDR3 sequence reads: CASSSRTGGNEKLFF. As DNA, the CDR3 is TGTGCCAGCAGCTCCCGGACAGGAGGAAATGAAAAACTGTTTTTT.

The gene calls are TRBV7-6 and TRBJ2-5; 10 nucleotides match TRBD2. The CDR3 sequence is 16 residues long. V lost 1 base, J lost 5 bases, and 7 bases stayed unmatched. Germline V lookup: CDR1 SGHVS, CDR2 FNYEAQ. The CDR3, as DNA: TGTGCCAGCAGCTTAGGTAGCGGGAGGCCGGGGGAGACCCAGTACTTC. This sequence encodes CASSLGSGRPGETQYF.

This clonotype occurred a few times. The V gene is TRBV18, the J gene TRBJ2-5; no reliable D call. Deletions cut 2 bases from V and 4 bases from J, with 8 bases between. The germline V gene has CDR1 KGHSH and CDR2 LQKENI. The CDR3 covers 13 residues. For the CDR3, the DNA is TGTGCCAGCTCACCAGGTAGTCCAGAGACCCAGTACTTC. Translation: CASSPGSPETQYF.

This chain connects TRBV6-2 or TRBV6-3 to TRBJ2-3, with D tentatively TRBD2 (6 bases). V was cut by 2 bases and J by 3 bases, with 21 bases left in between. The CDR3 extends over 18 amino acids. CDR1 and CDR2 from the germline V gene are MNHEY and SVGEGT. This CDR3 is CASSYPWLGGPKTDTQYF. The CDR3 coding sequence is TGTGCCAGCAGTTACCCCTGGTTGGGGGGACCAAAGACAGATACGCAGTATTTT.